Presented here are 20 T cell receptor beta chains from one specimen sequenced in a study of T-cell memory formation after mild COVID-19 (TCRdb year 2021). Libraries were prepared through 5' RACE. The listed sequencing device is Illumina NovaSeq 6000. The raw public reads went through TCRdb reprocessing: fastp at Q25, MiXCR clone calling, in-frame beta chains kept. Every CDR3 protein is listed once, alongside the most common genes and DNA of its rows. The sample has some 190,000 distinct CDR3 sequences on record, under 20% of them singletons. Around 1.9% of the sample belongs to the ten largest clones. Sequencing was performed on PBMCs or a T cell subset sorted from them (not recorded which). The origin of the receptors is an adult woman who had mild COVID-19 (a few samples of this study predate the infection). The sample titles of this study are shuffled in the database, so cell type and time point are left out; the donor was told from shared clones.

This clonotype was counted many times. DNA for the CDR3: TGTGCCAGCAGCTCCCAGGTGGGAGGGAACATTCAGTACTTC. Translating it yields CASSSQVGGNIQYF. The V call is TRBV7-2, the J call TRBJ2-4, with 7 nucleotides matching TRBD2. The CDR3 runs to 14 residues. Germline V lookup: CDR1 SGHTA, CDR2 FQGNSA. The V gene end was trimmed by 4 bases and the J gene end by 7 bases; junction bases not matched to a gene: 7.

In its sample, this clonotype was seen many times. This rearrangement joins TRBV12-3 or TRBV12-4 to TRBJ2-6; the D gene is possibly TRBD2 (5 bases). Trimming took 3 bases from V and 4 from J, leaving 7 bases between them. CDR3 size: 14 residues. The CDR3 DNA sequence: TGTGCCAGCAGTTTTGGCGGGGGGGCCAACGTCCTGACTTTC. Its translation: CASSFGGGANVLTF.

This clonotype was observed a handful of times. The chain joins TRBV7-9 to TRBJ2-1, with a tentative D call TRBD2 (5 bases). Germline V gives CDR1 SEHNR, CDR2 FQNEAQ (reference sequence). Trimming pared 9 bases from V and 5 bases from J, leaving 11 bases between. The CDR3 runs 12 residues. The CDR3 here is CASSLSDNEQFF. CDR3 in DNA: TGTGCCAGTTCCCTTAGCGACAATGAGCAGTTCTTC.

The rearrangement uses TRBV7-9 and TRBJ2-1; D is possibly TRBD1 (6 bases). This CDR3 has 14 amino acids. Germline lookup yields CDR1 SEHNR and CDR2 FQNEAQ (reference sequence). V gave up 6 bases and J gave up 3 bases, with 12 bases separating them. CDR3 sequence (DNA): TGTGCCAGCAGTTCAGGGGAAGGCTACAATGAGCAGTTCTTC. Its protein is CASSSGEGYNEQFF.

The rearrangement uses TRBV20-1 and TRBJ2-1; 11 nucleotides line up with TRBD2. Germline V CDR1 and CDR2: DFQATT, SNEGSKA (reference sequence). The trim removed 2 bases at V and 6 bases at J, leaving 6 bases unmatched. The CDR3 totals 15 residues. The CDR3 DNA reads TGCAGTGCTAGAAAGACTAGCGGGGTCCTCAATGAGCAGTTCTTC. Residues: CSARKTSGVLNEQFF.

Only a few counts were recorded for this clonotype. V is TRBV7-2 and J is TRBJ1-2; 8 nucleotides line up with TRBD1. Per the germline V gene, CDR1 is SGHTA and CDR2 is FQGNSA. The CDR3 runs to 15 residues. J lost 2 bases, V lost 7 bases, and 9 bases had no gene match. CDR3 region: CASNLQGGENYGYTF. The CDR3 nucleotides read TGTGCCAGCAATCTACAGGGGGGTGAAAACTATGGCTACACCTTC. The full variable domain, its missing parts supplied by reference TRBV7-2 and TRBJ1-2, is GAGVSQSPSNKVTEKGKDVELRCDPISGHTALYWYRQSLGQGLEFLIYFQGNSAPDKSGLPSDRFSAERTGGSVSTLTIQRTQQEDSAVYLCASNLQGGENYGYTFGSGTRLTVV.

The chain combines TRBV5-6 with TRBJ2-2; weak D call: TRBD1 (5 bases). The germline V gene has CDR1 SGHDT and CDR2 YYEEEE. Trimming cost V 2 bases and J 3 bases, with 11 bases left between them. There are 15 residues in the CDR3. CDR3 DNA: TGTGCCAGCAGCTTAAGTGACAGTGACACCGGGGAGCTGTTTTTT. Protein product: CASSLSDSDTGELFF.

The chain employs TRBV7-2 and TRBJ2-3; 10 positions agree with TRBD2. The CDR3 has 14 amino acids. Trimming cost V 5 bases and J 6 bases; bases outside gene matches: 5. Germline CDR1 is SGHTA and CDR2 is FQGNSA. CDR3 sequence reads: CASSRTSGADTQYF. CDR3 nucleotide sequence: TGTGCCAGCAGCCGGACTAGCGGTGCGGATACGCAGTATTTT.

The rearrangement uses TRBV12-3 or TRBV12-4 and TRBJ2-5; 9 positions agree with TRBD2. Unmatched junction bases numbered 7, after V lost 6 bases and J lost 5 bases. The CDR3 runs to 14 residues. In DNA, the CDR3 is TGTGCCAGCAGCCGCCTTAGCGGGGGCGAGACCCAGTACTTC. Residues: CASSRLSGGETQYF.

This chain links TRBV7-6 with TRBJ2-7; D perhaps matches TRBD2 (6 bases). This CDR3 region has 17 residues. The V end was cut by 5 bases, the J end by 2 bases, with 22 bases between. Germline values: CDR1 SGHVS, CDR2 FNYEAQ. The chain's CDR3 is CASSQTIFGRGAYEQYF. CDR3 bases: TGTGCCAGCAGCCAAACGATTTTCGGGAGAGGGGCCTACGAGCAGTACTTC.

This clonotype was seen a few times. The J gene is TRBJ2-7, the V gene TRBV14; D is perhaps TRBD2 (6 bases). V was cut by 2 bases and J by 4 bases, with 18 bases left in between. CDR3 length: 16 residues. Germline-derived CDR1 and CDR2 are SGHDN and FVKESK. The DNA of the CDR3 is TGTGCCAGCAGCCAATTGCGGCTAGCGAGCTTATACGAGCAGTACTTC. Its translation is CASSQLRLASLYEQYF.

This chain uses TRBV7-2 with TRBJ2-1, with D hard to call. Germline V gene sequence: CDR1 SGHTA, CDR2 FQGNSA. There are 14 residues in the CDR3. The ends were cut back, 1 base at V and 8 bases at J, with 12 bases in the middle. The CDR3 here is CASSLVFSADEQFF. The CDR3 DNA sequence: TGTGCCAGCAGCTTAGTCTTCTCGGCCGATGAGCAGTTCTTC. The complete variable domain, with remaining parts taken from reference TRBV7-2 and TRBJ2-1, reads GAGVSQSPSNKVTEKGKDVELRCDPISGHTALYWYRQSLGQGLEFLIYFQGNSAPDKSGLPSDRFSAERTGGSVSTLTIQRTQQEDSAVYLCASSLVFSADEQFFGPGTRLTVL.

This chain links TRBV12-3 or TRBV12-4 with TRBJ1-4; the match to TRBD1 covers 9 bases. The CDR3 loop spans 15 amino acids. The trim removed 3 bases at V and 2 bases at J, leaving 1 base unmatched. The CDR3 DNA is TGTGCCAGCAGTTTCGACAGGGGGACTAATGAAAAACTGTTTTTT. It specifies CASSFDRGTNEKLFF.

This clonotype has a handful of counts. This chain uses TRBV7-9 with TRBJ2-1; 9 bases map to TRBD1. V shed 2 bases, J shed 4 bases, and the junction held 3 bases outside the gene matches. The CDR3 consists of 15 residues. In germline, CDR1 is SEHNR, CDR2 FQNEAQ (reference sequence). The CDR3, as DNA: TGTGCCAGCAGCTTAAGGGACAGGGTTTACAATGAGCAGTTCTTC. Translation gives CASSLRDRVYNEQFF.

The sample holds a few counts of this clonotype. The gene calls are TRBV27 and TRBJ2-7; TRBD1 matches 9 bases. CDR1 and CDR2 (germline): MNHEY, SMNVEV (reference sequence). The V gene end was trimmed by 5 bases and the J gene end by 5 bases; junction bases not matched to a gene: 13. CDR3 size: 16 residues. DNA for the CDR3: TGTGCCAGCAGTCCCGCCCAAACAGGGGGCGCGGACGAGCAGTACTTC. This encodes CASSPAQTGGADEQYF.

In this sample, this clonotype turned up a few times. CDR3 in amino acids: CATRAQGWTEAFF. CDR3 in DNA: TGTGCCACCAGAGCACAGGGCTGGACTGAAGCTTTCTTT. This rearrangement joins TRBV24-1 to TRBJ1-1, with D tentatively TRBD1 (6 bases). Trimming removed 7 bases at V and 5 bases at J, with 13 bases between. Germline lookup yields CDR1 KGHDR and CDR2 SFDVKD. This CDR3 comprises 13 residues.

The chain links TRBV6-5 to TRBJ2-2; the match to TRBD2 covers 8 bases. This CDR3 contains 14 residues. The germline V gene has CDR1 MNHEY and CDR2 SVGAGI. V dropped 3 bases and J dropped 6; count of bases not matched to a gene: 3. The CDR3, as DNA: TGTGCCAGCAGTTATTCGCGGGGGGCCGGGGAGCTGTTTTTT. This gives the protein CASSYSRGAGELFF.

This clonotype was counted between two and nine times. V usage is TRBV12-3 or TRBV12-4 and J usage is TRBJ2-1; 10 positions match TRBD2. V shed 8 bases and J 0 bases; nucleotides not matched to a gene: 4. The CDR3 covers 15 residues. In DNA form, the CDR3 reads TGTGCCAGCGTAGCGGGAGGTATCTCCTACAATGAGCAGTTCTTC. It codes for CASVAGGISYNEQFF.

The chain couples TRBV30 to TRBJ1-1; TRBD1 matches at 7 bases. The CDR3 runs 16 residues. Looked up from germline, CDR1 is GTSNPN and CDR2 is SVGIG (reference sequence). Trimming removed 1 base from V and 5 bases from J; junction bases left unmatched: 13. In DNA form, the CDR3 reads TGTGCCTGGAGTGACCTTCTGACAGGGTCGAGTACTGAAGCTTTCTTT. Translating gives CAWSDLLTGSSTEAFF. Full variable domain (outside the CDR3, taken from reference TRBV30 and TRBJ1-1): SQTIHQWPATLVQPVGSPLSLECTVEGTSNPNLYWYRQAAGRGLQLLFYSVGIGQISSEVPQNLSASRPQDRQFILSSKKLLLSDSGFYLCAWSDLLTGSSTEAFFGQGTRLTVV.

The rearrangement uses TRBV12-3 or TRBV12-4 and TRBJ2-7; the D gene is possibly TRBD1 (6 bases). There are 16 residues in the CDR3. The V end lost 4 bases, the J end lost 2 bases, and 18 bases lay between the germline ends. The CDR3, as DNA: TGTGCCAGCAGTTCAAACAGGGAAATACCGACCTACGAGCAGTACTTC. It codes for CASSSNREIPTYEQYF.